This T cell receptor beta chain was identified during a study of CD8+ T cells in alopecia areata. Turning to the study itself: Each of the treated patients was given oral tofacitinib, 5 to 10 mg twice daily, for moderate-to-severe alopecia areata. Study conclusions and caveats: Higher clonality and more expanded CD8+ clones appeared in lesional than normal scalp. Normal skin's resident alphabeta T cells are also sequenced in scalp samples.

This clone was seen a few times. Its antigen is not known. The CDR3 runs to 12 residues. Germline CDR1 SQVTM, CDR2 ANQGSEA. The treatment here: oral pan-JAK inhibitor, 5-10 mg twice daily. Individuals with alopecia areata gave both lesional scalp punch biopsies and peripheral blood for collection. Reverse transcribed after extraction, RNA yielded cDNA as the sequencing template. Repertoires were generated with immunoSEQ multiplex PCR, while TCRdb's copy carries only in-frame clones and drops some. The sample consists of more than 200,000 clones, about 40% of them appearing once. This specimen was CD4+ T cells sorted from blood, taken at approximately week 39, from a patient treated with tofacitinib. This TCR was recovered from a human donor with alopecia areata. The V call is TRBV29-1, the J call TRBJ2-5, with 7 nucleotides matching TRBD1. The J call may be wrong; the DNA end is better matched by TRBJ2-7. The CDR3 sequence is CSVTAQGDEQYF. As DNA, the CDR3 is TGCAGCGTTACGGCTCAGGGGGACGAGCAGTACTTC.